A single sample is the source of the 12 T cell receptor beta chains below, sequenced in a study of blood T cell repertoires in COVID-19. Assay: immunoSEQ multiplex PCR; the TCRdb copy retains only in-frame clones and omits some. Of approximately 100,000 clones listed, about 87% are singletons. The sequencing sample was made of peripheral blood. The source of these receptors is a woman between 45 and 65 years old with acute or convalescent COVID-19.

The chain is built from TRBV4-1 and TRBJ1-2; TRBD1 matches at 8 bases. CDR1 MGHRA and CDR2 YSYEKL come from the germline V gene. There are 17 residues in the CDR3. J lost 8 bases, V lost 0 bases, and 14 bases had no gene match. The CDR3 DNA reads TGCGCCAGCAGCCAAGATGGCCCCGCGACAGGGGTAAAAGGCTACACCTTC. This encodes CASSQDGPATGVKGYTF.

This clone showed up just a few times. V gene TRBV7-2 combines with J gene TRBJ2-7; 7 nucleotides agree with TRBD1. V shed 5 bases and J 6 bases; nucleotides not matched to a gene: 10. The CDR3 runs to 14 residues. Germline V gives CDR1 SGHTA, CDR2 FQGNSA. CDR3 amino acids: CASSTQGVMGEQYF. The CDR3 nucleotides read TGTGCCAGCAGCACCCAGGGGGTTATGGGCGAGCAGTACTTC.

The CDR3 here is CATSVAGGIDTQYF. DNA for the CDR3: TGTGCCACCTCGGTAGCGGGGGGGATTGATACGCAGTATTTT. The rearrangement joins TRBV19 to TRBJ2-3, with 11 positions matching TRBD2. Germline V CDR1 and CDR2: LNHDA, SQIVND (reference sequence). V trimming: 10 bases; J trimming: 6 bases; junction bases outside the gene matches: 9. CDR3 size: 14 residues.

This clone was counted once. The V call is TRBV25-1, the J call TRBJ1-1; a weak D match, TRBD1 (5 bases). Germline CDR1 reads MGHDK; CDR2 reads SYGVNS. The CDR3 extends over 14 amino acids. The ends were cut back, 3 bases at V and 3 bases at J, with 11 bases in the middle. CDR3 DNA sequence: TGTGCCAGCAGTGAGGGGGGGAGAGACACTGAAGCTTTCTTT. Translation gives CASSEGGRDTEAFF.

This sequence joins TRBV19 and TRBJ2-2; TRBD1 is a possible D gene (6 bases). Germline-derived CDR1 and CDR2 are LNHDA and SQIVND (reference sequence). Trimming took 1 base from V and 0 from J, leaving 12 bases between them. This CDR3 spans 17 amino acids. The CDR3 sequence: CASSIGRAGANTGELFF. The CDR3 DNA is TGTGCCAGTAGTATAGGTCGAGCAGGGGCGAACACCGGGGAGCTGTTTTTT.

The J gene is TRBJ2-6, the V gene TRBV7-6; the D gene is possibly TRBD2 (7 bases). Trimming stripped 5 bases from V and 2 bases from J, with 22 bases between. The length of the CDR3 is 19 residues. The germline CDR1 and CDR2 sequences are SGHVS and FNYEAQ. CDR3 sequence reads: CASSREVGGLGTGANVLTF. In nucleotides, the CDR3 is TGTGCCAGCAGCCGGGAGGTAGGGGGGCTTGGAACTGGGGCCAACGTCCTGACTTTC.

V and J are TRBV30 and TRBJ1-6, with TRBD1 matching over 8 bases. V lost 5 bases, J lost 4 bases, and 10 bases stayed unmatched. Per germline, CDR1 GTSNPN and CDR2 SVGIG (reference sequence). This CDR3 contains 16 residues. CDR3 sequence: CAWGRFGTGYNSPLHF. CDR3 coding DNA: TGTGCCTGGGGACGATTCGGGACAGGATATAATTCACCCCTCCACTTT.

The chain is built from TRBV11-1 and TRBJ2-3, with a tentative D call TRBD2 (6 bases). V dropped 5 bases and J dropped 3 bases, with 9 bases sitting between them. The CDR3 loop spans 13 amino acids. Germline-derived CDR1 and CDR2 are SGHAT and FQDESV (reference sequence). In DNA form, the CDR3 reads TGTGCCAGCAGCCTCCGGGGGACAGATACGCAGTATTTT. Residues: CASSLRGTDTQYF. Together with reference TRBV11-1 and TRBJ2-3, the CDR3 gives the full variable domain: EAEVAQSPRYKITEKSQAVAFWCDPISGHATLYWYRQILGQGPELLVQFQDESVVDDSQLPKDRFSAERLKGVDSTLKIQPAELGDSAMYLCASSLRGTDTQYFGPGTRLTVL.

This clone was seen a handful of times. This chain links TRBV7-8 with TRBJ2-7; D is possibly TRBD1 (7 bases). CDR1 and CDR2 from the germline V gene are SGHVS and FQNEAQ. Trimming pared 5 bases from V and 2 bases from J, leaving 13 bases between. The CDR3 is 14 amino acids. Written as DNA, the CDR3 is TGTGCCAGCAGCCTGAGGAGGGGGCCCTACGAGCAGTACTTC. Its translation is CASSLRRGPYEQYF.

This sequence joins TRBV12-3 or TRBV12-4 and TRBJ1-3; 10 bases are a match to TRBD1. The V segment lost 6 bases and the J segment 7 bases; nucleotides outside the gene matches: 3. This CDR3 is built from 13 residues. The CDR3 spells CASRGQGWNTIYF. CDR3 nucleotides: TGTGCCAGCAGGGGACAGGGGTGGAACACCATATATTTT.

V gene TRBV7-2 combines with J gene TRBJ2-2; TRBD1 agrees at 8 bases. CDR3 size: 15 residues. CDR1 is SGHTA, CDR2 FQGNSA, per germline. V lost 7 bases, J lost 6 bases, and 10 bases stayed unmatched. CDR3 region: CASTRDRFGSGELFF. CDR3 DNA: TGTGCCAGCACCCGGGACAGGTTTGGGTCCGGGGAGCTGTTTTTT.

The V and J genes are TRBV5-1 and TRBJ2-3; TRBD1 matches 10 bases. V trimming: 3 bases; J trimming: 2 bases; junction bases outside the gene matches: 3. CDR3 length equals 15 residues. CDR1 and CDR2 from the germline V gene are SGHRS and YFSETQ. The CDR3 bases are TGCGCCAGCAGCTCCGGGACAGGGGTCACAGATACGCAGTATTTT. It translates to CASSSGTGVTDTQYF. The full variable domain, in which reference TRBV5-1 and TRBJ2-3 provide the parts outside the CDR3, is KAGVTQTPRYLIKTRGQQVTLSCSPISGHRSVSWYQQTPGQGLQFLFEYFSETQRNKGNFPGRFSGRQFSNSRSEMNVSTLELGDSALYLCASSSGTGVTDTQYFGPGTRLTVL.